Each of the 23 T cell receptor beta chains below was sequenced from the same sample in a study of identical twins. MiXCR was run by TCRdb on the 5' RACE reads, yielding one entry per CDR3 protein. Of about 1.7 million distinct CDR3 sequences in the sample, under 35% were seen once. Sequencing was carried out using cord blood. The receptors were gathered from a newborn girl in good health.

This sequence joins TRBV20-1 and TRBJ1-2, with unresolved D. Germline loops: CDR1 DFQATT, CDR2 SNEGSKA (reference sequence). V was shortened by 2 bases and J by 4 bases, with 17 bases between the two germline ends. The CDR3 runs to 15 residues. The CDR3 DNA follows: TGCAGTGCTAGAACCCCAGGTCACGCGGCCTATGGCTACACCTTC. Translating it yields CSARTPGHAAYGYTF.

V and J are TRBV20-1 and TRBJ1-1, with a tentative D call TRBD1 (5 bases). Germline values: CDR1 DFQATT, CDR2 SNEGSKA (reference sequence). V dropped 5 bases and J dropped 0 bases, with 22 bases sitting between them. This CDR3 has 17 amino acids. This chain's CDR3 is CSAPPTGRAVLNTEAFF. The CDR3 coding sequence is TGCAGTGCTCCCCCTACGGGCAGGGCAGTCCTGAACACTGAAGCTTTCTTT.

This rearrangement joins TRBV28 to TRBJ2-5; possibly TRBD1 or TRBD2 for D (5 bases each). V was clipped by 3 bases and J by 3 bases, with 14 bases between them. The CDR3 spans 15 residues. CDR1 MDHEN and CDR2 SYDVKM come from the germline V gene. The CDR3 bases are TGTGCCAGCAGTTTCCCGGGGCCTAGGGAAGAGACCCAGTACTTC. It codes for CASSFPGPREETQYF.

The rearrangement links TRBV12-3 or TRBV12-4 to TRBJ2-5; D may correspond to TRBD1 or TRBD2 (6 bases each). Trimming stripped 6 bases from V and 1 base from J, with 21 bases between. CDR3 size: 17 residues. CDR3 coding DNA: TGTGCCAGCAGCTCCCTCGAGTGGGGGGCCGGCCAAGAGACCCAGTACTTC. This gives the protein CASSSLEWGAGQETQYF.

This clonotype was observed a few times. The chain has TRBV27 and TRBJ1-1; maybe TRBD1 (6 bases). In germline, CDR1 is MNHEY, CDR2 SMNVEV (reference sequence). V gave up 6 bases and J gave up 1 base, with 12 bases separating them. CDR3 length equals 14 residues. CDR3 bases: TGTGCCAGCAGACTATCACAGGGGAACACTGAAGCTTTCTTT. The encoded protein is CASRLSQGNTEAFF.

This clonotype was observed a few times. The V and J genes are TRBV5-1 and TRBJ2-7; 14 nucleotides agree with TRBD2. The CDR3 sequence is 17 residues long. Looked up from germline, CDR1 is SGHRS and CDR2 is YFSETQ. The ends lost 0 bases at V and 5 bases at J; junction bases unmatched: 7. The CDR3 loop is CASSLGLAGGPNDEQYF. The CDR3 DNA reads TGCGCCAGCAGCTTGGGACTAGCGGGAGGGCCGAACGACGAGCAGTACTTC.

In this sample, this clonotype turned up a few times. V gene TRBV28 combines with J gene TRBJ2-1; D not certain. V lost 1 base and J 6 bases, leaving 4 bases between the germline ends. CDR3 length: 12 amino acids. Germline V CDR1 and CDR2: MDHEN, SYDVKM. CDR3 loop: CASSLSINEQFF. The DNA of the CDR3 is TGTGCCAGCAGTTTATCAATCAATGAGCAGTTCTTC.

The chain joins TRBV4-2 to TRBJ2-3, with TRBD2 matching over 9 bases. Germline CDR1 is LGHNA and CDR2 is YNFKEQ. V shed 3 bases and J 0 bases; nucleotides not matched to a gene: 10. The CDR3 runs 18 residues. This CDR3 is CASSQFVQREASTDTQYF. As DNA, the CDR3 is TGTGCCAGCAGCCAGTTTGTCCAGCGGGAGGCAAGCACAGATACGCAGTATTTT.

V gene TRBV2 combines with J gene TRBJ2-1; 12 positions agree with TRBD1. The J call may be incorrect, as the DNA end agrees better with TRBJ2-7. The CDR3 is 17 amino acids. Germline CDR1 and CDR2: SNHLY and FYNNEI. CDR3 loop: CASSGHRDRGPYNEQYF. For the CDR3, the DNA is TGTGCCAGCAGTGGACACCGGGACAGGGGGCCCTACAATGAGCAGTACTTC.

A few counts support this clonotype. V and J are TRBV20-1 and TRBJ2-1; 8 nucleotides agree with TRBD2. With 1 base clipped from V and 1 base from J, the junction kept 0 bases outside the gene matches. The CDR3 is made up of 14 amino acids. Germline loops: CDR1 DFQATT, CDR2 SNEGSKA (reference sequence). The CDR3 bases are TGCAGTGCTAGAGGCGGGAGGTCCTACAATGAGCAGTTCTTC. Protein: CSARGGRSYNEQFF.

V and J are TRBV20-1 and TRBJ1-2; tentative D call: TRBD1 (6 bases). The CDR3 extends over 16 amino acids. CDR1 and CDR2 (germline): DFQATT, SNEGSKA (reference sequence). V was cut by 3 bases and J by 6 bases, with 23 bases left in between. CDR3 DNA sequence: TGCAGTGCTAGTCCCAGAACCAGACAACCAGGGGATGGCTACACCTTC. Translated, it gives CSASPRTRQPGDGYTF.

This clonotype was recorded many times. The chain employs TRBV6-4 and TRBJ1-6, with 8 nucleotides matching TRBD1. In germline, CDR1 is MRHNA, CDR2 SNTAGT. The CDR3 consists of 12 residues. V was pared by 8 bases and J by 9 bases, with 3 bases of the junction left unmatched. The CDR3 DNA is TGTGCCAGCGGAGACAGGGGTTCACCCCTCCACTTT. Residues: CASGDRGSPLHF.

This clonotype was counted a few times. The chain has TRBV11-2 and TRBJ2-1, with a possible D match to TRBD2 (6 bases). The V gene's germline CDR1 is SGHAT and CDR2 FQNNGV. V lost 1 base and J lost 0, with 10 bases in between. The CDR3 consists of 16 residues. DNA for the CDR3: TGTGCCAGCAGCTTAGGGGGGACTTACTCCTACAATGAGCAGTTCTTC. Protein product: CASSLGGTYSYNEQFF.

The CDR3 coding sequence is TGTGCCAGCAGTTTACACGGGAGGAGCTCCTACAATGAGCAGTTCTTC. Its protein is CASSLHGRSSYNEQFF. V is TRBV28 and J is TRBJ2-1; 7 bases are shared with TRBD2. V gave up 2 bases and J gave up 0 bases; unmatched junction bases: 4. Looked up from germline, CDR1 is MDHEN and CDR2 is SYDVKM. This CDR3 has 16 amino acids.

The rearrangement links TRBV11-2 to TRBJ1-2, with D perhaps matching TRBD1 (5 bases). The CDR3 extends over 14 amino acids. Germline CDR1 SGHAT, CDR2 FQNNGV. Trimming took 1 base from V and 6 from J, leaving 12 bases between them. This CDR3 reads CASSLVWGIDGYTF. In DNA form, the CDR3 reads TGTGCCAGCAGCTTAGTCTGGGGGATTGATGGCTACACCTTC. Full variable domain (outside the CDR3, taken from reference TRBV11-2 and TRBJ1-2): EAGVAQSPRYKIIEKRQSVAFWCNPISGHATLYWYQQILGQGPKLLIQFQNNGVVDDSQLPKDRFSAERLKGVDSTLKIQPAKLEDSAVYLCASSLVWGIDGYTFGSGTRLTVV.

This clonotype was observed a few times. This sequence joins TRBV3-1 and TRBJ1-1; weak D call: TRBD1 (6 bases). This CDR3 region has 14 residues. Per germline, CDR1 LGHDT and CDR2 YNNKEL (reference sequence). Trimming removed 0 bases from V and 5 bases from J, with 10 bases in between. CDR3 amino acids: CASSQEVTGTEAFF. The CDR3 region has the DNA TGTGCCAGCAGCCAAGAAGTAACAGGGACTGAAGCTTTCTTT. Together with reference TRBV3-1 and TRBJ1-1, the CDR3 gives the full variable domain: DTAVSQTPKYLVTQMGNDKSIKCEQNLGHDTMYWYKQDSKKFLKIMFSYNNKELIINETVPNRFSPKSPDKAHLNLHINSLELGDSAVYFCASSQEVTGTEAFFGQGTRLTVV.

CDR3 sequence reads: CASSFSGTGGRYGNQPQHF. The CDR3 coding sequence is TGTGCCAGCAGCTTTAGTGGGACAGGGGGACGATACGGCAATCAGCCCCAGCATTTT. The rearrangement uses TRBV7-8 and TRBJ1-5, with 11 bases aligning to TRBD1. V lost 3 bases to trimming and J lost 2 bases; unmatched junction nucleotides: 12. This CDR3 has 19 residues. The germline CDR1 and CDR2 sequences are SGHVS and FQNEAQ.

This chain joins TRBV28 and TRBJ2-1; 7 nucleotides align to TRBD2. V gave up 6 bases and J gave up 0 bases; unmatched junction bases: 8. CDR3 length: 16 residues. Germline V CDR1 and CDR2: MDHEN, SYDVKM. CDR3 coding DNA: TGTGCCAGCAGCCCCTGGGGGGGAAGCTCCTACAATGAGCAGTTCTTC. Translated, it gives CASSPWGGSSYNEQFF.

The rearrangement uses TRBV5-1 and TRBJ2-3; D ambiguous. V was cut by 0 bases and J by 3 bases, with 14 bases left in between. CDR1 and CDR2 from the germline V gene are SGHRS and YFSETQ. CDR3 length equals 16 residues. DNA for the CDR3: TGCGCCAGCAGCTTGGCCTATTTCCTACTAACAGATACGCAGTATTTT. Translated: CASSLAYFLLTDTQYF.

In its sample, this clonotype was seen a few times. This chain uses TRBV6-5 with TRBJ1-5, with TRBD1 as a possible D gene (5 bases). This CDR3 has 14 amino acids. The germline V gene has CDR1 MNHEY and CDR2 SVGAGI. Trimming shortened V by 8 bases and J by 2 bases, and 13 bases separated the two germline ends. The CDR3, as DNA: TGTGCCAGCGCTAACGGGGGGGGCAATCAGCCCCAGCATTTT. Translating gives CASANGGGNQPQHF.

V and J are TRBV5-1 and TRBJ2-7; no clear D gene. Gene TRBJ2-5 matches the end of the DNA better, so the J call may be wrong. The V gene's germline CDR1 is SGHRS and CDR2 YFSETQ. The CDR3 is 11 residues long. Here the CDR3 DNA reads TGCGCCAGCAGCTCCCATGCGACCCAGTACTTC. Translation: CASSSHATQYF.

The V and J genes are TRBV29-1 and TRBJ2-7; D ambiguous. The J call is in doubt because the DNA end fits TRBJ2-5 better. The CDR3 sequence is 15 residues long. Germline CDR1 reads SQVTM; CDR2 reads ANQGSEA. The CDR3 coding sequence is TGCAGCGTTGAAGGCCGGTCGGCCGTAGTAGAGACCCAGTACTTC. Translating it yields CSVEGRSAVVETQYF.

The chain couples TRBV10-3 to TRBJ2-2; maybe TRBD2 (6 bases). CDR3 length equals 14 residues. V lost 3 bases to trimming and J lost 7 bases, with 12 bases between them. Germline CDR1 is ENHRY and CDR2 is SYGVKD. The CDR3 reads CAISEGERVGELFF. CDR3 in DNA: TGTGCCATCAGTGAAGGGGAGCGGGTCGGGGAGCTGTTTTTT.